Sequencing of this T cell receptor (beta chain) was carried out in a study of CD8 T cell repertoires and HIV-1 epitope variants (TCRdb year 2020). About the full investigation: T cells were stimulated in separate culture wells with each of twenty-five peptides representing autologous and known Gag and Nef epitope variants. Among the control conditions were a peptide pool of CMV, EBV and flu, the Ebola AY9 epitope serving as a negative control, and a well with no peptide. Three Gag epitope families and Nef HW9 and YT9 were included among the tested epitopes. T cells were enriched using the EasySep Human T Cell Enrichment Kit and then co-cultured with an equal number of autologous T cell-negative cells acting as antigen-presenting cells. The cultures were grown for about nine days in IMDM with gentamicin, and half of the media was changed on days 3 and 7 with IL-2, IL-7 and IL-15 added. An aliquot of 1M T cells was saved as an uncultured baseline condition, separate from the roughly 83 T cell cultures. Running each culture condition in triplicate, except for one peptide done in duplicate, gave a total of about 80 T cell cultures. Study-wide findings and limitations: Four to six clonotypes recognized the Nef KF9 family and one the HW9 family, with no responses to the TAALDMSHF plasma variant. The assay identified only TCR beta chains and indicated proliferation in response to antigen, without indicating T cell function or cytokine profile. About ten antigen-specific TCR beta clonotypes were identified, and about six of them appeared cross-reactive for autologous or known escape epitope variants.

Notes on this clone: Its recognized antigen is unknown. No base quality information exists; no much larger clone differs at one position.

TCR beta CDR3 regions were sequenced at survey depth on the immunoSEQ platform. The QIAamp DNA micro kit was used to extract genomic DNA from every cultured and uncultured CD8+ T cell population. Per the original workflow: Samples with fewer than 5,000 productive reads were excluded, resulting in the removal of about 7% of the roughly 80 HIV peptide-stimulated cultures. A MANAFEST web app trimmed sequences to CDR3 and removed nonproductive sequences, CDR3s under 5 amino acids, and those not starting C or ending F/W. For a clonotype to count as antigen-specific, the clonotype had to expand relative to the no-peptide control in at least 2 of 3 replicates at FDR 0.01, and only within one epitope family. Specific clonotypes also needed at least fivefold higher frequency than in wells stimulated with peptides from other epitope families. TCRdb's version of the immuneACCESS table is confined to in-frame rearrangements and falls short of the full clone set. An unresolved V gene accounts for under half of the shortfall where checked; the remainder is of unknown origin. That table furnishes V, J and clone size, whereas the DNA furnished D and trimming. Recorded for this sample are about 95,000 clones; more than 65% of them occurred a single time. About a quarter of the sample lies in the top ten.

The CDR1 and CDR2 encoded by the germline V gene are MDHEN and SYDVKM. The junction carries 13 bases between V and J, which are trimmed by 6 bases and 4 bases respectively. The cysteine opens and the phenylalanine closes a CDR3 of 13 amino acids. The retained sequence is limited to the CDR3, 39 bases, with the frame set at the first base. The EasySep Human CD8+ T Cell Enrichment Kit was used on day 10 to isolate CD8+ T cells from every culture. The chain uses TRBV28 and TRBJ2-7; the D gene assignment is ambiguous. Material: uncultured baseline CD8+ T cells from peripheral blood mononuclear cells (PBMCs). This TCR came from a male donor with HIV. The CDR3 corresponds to CASSPLGAYEQYF. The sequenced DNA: TGTGCCAGCAGCCCGTTAGGCGCTTACGAGCAGTACTTC. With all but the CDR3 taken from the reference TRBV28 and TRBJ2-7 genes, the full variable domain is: DVKVTQSSRYLVKRTGEKVFLECVQDMDHENMFWYRQDPGLGLRLIYFSYDVKMKEKGDIPEGYSVSREKKERFSLILESASTNQTSMYLCASSPLGAYEQYFGPGTRLTVT.